The sequence of this T cell receptor beta chain was determined in a study of T cell repertoires and HLA-DP antigens (dated by TCRdb to between 2017 and 2018). About the full investigation: The study used an in vitro model of CD4+ T cell alloreactivity in which transduced HeLa cells presented allogeneic HLA-DP. Compared with self, one alloantigen differed at one amino acid in the peptide-binding groove and the other differed at under 13, modelling structurally similar versus dissimilar alloantigens. On average, approximately 0.2 ug of DNA went in for sorted CD137+CD4+ samples, versus roughly 1.2 ug for pre-culture CD4+ samples. The three donors, two male and one female, ranged from the 18-to-29 to the 60-to-69 age band. Beyond this particular receptor, the publication reports: Sorted CD137+ cells showed similar clonality against both alloantigens (approximately 0.36), much higher than the clonality of pre-culture samples (roughly 0.039). Clones undetected before culture had an average cumulative frequency of about 35% against one allele and under 60% against the other. Naive and memory CD4+ repertoires were not analysed separately. Limitations were identified as the inclusion of only a few donors, the use of a non-physiological HeLa antigen-presenting system, and the use of total CD4+ responder cells.

Magnetic bead negative selection was used to isolate untouched CD4+ T cells from Ficoll-separated PBMC, with purity averaging roughly 98%. Untouched CD4+ T cells were isolated with magnetic beads from Ficoll-separated PBMC, and a purity of 95% to 98% was reached with negligible CD8+ contamination. Peripheral blood mononuclear cells came from the buffy coats of three healthy blood donors. All three donors were CMV seronegative. The DNeasy Blood & Tissue Kit was used for extraction of genomic DNA. For each subject, genomic DNA from sorted CD137+CD4+ cells and from pre-culture CD4+ baseline samples underwent TCRB sequencing. In the germline V gene (reference sequence), CDR1 corresponds to SGHNT and CDR2 to YYREEE. Trimming at the junction amounts to 0 bases on V and 4 bases on J, and the germline ends lie 13 bases apart. The CDR3 spans 15 residues, from the cysteine through the phenylalanine. Only the CDR3 DNA is retained, 45 bases long and in frame from the first base.

TCRB CDR3 regions were amplified with the immunoSEQ multiplex PCR using forward primers for 54 TRBV segments and reverse primers for 13 TRBJ segments. Pre-culture CD4+ samples were sequenced at deep resolution, targeting 200,000 T cell genomes. Sequencing of the amplicons on an Illumina HiSeq System generated 87 bp reads spanning the CDR3. Processing in the source paper ran as follows. PCR and sequencing errors in the reads were corrected, and alignment to IMGT reference sequences was used to define CDR3 regions. Synthetic template pools were used to estimate template counts and unique rearrangement counts. Clonality was computed as 1 minus Pielou's evenness. The Daley-Smith estimator was used to estimate richness. Morisita's index was used to measure repertoire overlap. Clones present in cultured samples but not detected in the pre-culture repertoire of the same donor were defined as low-abundance clones. In TCRdb, the immuneACCESS table is reduced to in-frame sequences with V and J assigned. These tables do not hold every clone; where another copy was compared, an unresolved V gene accounts for under half, and the others remain unexplained. D and trimming were read from the DNA, whereas the V and J calls and clone size are those reported in that table. In all, the sample holds roughly 73,000 clones, and around 77% of those were seen once. The ten largest clones represent more than 1.5% of the sample.

Comments on this clone: The clone's antigen remains unknown. Base qualities are missing; no much larger clone stands one base away.

The TCR originated in a man in his 60s in good health and CMV-seronegative. The sequencing input was CD4+ T cells from PBMCs. The rearranged chain carries TRBV5-4 and TRBJ1-1; possibly the D gene is TRBD1, per 5 matching bases. CDR3 loop: CASSLVQGESTEAFF. The nucleotide sequence is given as TGTGCCAGCAGCTTGGTGCAGGGAGAGAGCACTGAAGCTTTCTTT.